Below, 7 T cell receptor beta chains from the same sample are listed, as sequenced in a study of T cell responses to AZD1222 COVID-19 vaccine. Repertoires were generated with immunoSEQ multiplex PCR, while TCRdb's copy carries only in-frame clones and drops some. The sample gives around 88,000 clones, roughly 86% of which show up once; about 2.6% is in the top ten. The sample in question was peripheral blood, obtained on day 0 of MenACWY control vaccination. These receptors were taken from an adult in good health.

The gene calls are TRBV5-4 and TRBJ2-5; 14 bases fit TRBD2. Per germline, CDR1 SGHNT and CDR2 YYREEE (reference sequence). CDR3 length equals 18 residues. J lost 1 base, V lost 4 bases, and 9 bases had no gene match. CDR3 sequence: CASSPGTSGGTFQETQYF. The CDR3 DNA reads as TGTGCCAGCAGCCCCGGGACTAGCGGGGGCACTTTCCAAGAGACCCAGTACTTC.

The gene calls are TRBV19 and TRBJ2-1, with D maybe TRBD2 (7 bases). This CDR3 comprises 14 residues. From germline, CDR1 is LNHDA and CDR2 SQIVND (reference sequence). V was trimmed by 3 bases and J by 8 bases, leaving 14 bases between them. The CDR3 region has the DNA TGTGCCAGTAGTATCCAGCAGGGGAGGGATGAGCAGTTCTTC. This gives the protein CASSIQQGRDEQFF.

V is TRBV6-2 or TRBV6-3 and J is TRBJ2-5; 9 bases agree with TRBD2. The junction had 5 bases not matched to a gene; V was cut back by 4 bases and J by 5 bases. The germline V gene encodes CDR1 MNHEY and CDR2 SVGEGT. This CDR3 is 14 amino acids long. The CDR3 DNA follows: TGTGCCAGCAGTTTAGGACTAGCGCGGGAGACCCAGTACTTC. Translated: CASSLGLARETQYF.

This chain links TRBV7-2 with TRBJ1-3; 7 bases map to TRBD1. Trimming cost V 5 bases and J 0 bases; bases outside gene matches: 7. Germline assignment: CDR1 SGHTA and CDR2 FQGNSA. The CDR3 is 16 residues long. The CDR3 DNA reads TGTGCCAGCAGCCCGGGACAGTTTTTCTCTGGAAACACCATATATTTT. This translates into CASSPGQFFSGNTIYF. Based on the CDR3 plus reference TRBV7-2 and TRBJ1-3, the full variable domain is GAGVSQSPSNKVTEKGKDVELRCDPISGHTALYWYRQSLGQGLEFLIYFQGNSAPDKSGLPSDRFSAERTGGSVSTLTIQRTQQEDSAVYLCASSPGQFFSGNTIYFGEGSWLTVV.

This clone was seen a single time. The CDR3 is CASSLGRGNEKLFF. The CDR3 region has the DNA TGTGCCAGCAGCTTAGGAAGGGGTAATGAAAAACTGTTTTTT. V is TRBV7-9 and J is TRBJ1-4, with TRBD1 as a possible D gene (5 bases). V gave up 1 base and J gave up 4 bases, with 7 bases separating them. The CDR3 contains 14 residues. Germline-derived CDR1 and CDR2 are SEHNR and FQNEAQ (reference sequence). The complete variable domain, with remaining parts taken from reference TRBV7-9 and TRBJ1-4, reads DTGVSQNPRHKITKRGQNVTFRCDPISEHNRLYWYRQTLGQGPEFLTYFQNEAQLEKSRLLSDRFSAERPKGSFSTLEIQRTEQGDSAMYLCASSLGRGNEKLFFGSGTQLSVL.

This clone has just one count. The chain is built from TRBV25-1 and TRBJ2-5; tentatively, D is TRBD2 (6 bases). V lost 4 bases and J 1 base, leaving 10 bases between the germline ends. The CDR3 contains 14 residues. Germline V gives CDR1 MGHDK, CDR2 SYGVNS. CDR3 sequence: CASSGDSGQETQYF. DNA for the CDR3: TGTGCCAGCAGTGGTGATAGCGGCCAAGAGACCCAGTACTTC. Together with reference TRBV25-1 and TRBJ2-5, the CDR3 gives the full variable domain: EADIYQTPRYLVIGTGKKITLECSQTMGHDKMYWYQQDPGMELHLIHYSYGVNSTEKGDLSSESTVSRIRTEHFPLTLESARPSHTSQYLCASSGDSGQETQYFGPGTRLLVL.

CDR3 bases: TGTGCCAGCGGGCCAGGGTCTTCACCCCTCCACTTT. Encoded protein: CASGPGSSPLHF. The chain couples TRBV27 to TRBJ1-6, with D perhaps TRBD1 (5 bases). The CDR3 runs 12 residues. Trimming removed 8 bases from V and 9 bases from J, with 11 bases in between. Germline CDR1 MNHEY, CDR2 SMNVEV (reference sequence).